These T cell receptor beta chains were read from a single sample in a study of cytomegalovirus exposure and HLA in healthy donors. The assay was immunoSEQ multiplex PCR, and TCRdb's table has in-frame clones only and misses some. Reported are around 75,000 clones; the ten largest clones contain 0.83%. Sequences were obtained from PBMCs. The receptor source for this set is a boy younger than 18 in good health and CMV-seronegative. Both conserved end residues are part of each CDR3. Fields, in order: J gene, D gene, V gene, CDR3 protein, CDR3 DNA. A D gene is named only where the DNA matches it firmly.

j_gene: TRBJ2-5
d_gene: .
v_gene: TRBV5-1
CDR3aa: CASSWAQGETQYF
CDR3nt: TGCGCCAGCAGCTGGGCCCAGGGGGAGACCCAGTACTTC

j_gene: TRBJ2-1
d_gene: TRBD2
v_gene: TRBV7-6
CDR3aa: CASSLGGLAGGLDNEQFF
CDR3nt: TGTGCCAGCAGCTTAGGAGGACTAGCGGGAGGATTGGACAATGAGCAGTTCTTC

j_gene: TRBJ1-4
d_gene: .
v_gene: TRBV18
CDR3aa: CASSPQGVSEKLFF
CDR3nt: TGTGCCAGCTCACCACAGGGGGTGAGCGAAAAACTGTTTTTT

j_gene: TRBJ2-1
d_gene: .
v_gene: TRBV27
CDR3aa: CASSPPTDNEQFF
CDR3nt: TGTGCCAGCAGCCCTCCTACTGACAATGAGCAGTTCTTC

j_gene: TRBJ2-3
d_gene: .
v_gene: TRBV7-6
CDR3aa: CASSSGRGLTDTQYF
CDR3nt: TGTGCCAGCAGCTCCGGGCGGGGACTCACAGATACGCAGTATTTT

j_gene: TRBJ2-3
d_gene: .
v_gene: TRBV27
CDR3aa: CASSYTREAGTDTQYF
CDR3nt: TGTGCCAGCAGTTATACCCGCGAGGCTGGCACAGATACGCAGTATTTT

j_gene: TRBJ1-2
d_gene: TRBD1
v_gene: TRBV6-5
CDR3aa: CASGQASNYGYTF
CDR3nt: TGTGCCAGTGGACAGGCTTCTAACTATGGCTACACCTTC

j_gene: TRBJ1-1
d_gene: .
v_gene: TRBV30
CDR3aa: CAWLRQANTEAFF
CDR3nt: TGTGCCTGGCTCCGACAGGCTAACACTGAAGCTTTCTTT

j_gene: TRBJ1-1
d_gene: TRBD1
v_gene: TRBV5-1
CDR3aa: CASSWGTANTEAFF
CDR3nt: TGCGCCAGCAGCTGGGGGACAGCCAACACTGAAGCTTTCTTT

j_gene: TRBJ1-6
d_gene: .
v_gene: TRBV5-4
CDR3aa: CASSLGAGAYSPLHF
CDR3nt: TGTGCCAGCAGCTTGGGGGCAGGGGCTTATTCACCCCTCCACTTT

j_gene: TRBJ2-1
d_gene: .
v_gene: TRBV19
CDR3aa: CASSIGGLNEQFF
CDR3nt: TGTGCCAGTAGTATAGGGGGACTGAATGAGCAGTTCTTC

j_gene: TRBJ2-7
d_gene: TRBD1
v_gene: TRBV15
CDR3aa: CATRGQGGDEQYF
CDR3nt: TGTGCCACCAGAGGACAGGGGGGCGACGAGCAGTACTTC

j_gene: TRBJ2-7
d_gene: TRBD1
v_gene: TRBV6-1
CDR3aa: CASSEPSTGTAYEQYF
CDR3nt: TGTGCCAGCAGTGAACCGAGTACCGGGACAGCCTACGAGCAGTACTTC

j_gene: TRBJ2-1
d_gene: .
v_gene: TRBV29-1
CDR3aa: CSGARPSSYNEQFF
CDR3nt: TGCAGCGGGGCCCGACCGAGCTCCTACAATGAGCAGTTCTTC

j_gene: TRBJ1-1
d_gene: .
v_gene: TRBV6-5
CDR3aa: CASSSVLNTEAFF
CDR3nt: TGTGCCAGCAGTTCAGTCCTGAACACTGAAGCTTTCTTT

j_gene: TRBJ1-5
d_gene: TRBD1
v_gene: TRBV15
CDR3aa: CATSSHRGSQPQHF
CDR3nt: TGTGCCACCAGCAGCCACAGGGGGAGTCAGCCCCAGCATTTT

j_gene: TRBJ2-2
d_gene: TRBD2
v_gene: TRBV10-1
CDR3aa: CASSGLGLVTGELFF
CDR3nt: TGCGCCAGCAGTGGTCTGGGACTAGTTACCGGGGAGCTGTTTTTT

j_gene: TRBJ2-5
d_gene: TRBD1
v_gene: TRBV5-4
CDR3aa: CASSGGDRVAGETQYF
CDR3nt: TGTGCCAGCAGCGGGGGGGACAGGGTGGCTGGGGAGACCCAGTACTTC

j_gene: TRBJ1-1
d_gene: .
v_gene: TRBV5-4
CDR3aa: CASSLEQMNTEAFF
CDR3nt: TGTGCCAGCAGCTTGGAACAGATGAACACTGAAGCTTTCTTT

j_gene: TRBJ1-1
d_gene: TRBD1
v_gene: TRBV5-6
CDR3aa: CASSLRTGIGTEAFF
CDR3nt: TGTGCCAGCAGCCTCCGGACAGGGATCGGCACTGAAGCTTTCTTT

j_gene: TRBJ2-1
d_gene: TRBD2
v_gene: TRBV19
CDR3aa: CASTSTSGRALDNEQFF
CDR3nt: TGTGCCAGTACCTCGACTAGCGGGAGGGCCCTTGATAATGAGCAGTTCTTC

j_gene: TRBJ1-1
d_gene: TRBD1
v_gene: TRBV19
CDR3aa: CASSTLTGGDLSRTLGPEAFF
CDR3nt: TGTGCCAGTAGTACCCTGACAGGGGGCGATTTAAGTAGAACTCTCGGCCCTGAAGCTTTCTTT

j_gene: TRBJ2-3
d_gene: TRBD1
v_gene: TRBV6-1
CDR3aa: CASRSQGKGSDTQYF
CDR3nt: TGTGCCAGCAGGTCACAGGGGAAGGGATCGGATACGCAGTATTTT

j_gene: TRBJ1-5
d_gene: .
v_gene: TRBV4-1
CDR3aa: CASSQDGQNNQPQHF
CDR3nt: TGCGCCAGCAGCCAAGATGGGCAGAACAATCAGCCCCAGCATTTT

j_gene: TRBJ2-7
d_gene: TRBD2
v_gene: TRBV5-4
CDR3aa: CASSLSSGIQYF
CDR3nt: TGTGCCAGCAGCTTGTCTAGCGGGATCCAGTACTTC

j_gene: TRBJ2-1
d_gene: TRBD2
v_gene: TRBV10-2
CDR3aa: CASSSVRGGTLGQFF
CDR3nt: TGCGCCAGCAGTTCCGTTCGCGGGGGGACCCTGGGGCAGTTCTTC

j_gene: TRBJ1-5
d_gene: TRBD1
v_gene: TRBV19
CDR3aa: CATGTGNNQPQHF
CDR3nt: TGTGCCACCGGGACAGGAAACAATCAGCCCCAGCATTTT

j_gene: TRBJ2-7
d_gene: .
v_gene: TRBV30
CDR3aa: CAWSLEGLTYEQYF
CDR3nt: TGTGCCTGGAGTTTGGAGGGGCTGACTTACGAGCAGTACTTC

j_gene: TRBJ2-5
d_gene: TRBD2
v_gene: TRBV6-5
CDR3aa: CASSYSGLAGVETQYF
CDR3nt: TGTGCCAGCAGTTACTCGGGACTAGCGGGAGTTGAGACCCAGTACTTC

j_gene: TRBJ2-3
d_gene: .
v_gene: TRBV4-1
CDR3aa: CASSHYDRRTDTQYF
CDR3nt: TGCGCCAGCAGCCATTATGACAGGCGGACAGATACGCAGTATTTT

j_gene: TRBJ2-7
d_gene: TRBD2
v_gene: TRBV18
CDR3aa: CASSPATGTSGSYEQYF
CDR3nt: TGTGCCAGCTCACCCGCTACCGGGACTAGCGGTTCGTACGAGCAGTACTTC

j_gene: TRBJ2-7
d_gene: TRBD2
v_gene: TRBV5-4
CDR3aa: CASSLVSGTYYEQYF
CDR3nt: TGTGCCAGCAGCTTGGTTAGCGGGACGTACTACGAGCAGTACTTC

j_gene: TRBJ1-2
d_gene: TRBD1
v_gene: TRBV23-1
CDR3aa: CASSQSYRGFPGYTF
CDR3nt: TGCGCCAGCAGTCAATCCTACAGGGGATTTCCTGGCTACACCTTC

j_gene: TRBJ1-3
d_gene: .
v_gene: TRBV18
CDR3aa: CASSPQTDISSGNNIYF
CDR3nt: TGTGCCAGCTCACCCCAGACGGACATTAGCTCTGGAAACAACATATATTTT

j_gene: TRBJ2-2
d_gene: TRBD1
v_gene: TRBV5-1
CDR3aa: CASSFWGQLNTGELFF
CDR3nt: TGCGCCAGCAGCTTCTGGGGACAGTTGAACACCGGGGAGCTGTTTTTT

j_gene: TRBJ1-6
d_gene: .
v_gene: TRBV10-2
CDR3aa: CASSESGIQGNSYNSPLHF
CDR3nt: TGCGCCAGCAGTGAGTCTGGTATCCAGGGAAACTCCTATAATTCACCCCTCCACTTT

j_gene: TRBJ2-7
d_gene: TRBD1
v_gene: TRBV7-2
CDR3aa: CASSQDKGTGKAYEQYF
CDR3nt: TGTGCCAGCAGCCAAGATAAAGGGACAGGTAAAGCCTACGAGCAGTACTTC

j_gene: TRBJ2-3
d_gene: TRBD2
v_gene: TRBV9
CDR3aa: CASSGSGRRGTQYF
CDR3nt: TGTGCCAGCAGTGGTAGCGGGAGGAGGGGTACGCAGTATTTT

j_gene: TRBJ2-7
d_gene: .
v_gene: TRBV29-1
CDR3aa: CSVGEAYEQYF
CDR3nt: TGCAGCGTTGGGGAGGCCTACGAGCAGTACTTC

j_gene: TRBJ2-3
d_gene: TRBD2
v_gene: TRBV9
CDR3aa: CASSARGEGVDTQYF
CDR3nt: TGTGCCAGCAGCGCCCGGGGGGAGGGCGTAGATACGCAGTATTTT

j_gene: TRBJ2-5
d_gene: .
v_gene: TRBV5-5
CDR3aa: CASSLGLGYQETQYF
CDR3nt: TGTGCCAGCAGCTTGGGACTAGGTTATCAAGAGACCCAGTACTTC

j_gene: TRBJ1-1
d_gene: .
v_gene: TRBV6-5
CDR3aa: CASSPLWANTEAFF
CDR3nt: TGTGCCAGCAGCCCCCTATGGGCTAACACTGAAGCTTTCTTT

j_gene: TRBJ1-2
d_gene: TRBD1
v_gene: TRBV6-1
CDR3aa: CASRRTGTVDGYTF
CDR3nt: TGTGCCAGCAGAAGGACAGGTACCGTTGATGGCTACACCTTC

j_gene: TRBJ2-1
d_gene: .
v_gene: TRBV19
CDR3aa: CASSIGGGGYEQFF
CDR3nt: TGTGCCAGTAGTATAGGTGGCGGTGGATATGAGCAGTTCTTC

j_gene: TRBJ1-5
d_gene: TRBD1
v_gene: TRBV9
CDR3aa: CASSEGALNQPQHF
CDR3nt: TGTGCCAGCAGCGAGGGGGCCCTTAATCAGCCCCAGCATTTT

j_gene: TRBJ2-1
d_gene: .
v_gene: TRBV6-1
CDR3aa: CASSEQISSYNEQFF
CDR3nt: TGTGCCAGCAGTGAACAGATCAGTTCCTACAATGAGCAGTTCTTC

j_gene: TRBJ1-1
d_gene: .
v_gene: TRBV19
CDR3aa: CASSIAGTEAFF
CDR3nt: TGTGCCAGTAGTATAGCCGGCACTGAAGCTTTCTTT

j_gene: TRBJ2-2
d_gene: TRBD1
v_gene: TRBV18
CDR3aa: CASSAYGRTGENAKLGELFF
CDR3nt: TGTGCCAGCTCCGCGTATGGCCGGACAGGTGAAAATGCCAAACTCGGGGAGCTGTTTTTT

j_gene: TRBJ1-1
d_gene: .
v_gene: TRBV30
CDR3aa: CAWSPQANTEAFF
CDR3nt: TGTGCCTGGAGCCCTCAGGCGAACACTGAAGCTTTCTTT

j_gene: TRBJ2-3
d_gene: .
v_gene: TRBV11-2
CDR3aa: CASSPGLITDTQYF
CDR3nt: TGTGCCAGCAGCCCCGGACTAATTACAGATACGCAGTATTTT

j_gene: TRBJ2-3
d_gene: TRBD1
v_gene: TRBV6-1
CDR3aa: CASARGPDTQYF
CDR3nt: TGTGCCAGCGCCAGGGGGCCAGATACGCAGTATTTT

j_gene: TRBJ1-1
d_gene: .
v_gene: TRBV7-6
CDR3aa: CASRDRGEAFF
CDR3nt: TGTGCCAGCAGGGACCGGGGTGAAGCTTTCTTT

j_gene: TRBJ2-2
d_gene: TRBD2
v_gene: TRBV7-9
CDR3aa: CASTIGRRGLAGNTGELFF
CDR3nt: TGTGCCAGCACCATTGGAAGGCGGGGACTAGCGGGTAACACCGGGGAGCTGTTTTTT

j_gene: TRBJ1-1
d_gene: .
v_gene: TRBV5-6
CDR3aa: CASSPDRVSEAFF
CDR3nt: TGTGCCAGCAGCCCGGACAGAGTAAGTGAAGCTTTCTTT

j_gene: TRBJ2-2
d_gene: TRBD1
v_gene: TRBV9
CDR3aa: CASSVVDRGYTGELFF
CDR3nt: TGTGCCAGCAGCGTTGTAGACAGGGGATACACCGGGGAGCTGTTTTTT

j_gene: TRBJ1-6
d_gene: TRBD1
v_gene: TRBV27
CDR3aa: CASGGAGQYNSPLHF
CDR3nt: TGTGCCAGCGGGGGCGCGGGACAGTATAATTCACCCCTCCACTTT

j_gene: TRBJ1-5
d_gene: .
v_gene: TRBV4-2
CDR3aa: CASSQEDSYSNQPQHF
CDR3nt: TGTGCCAGCAGCCAGGAGGACAGTTATAGCAATCAGCCCCAGCATTTT

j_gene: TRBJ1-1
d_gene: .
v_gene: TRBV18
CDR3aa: CASSPPARNTEAFF
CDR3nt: TGTGCCAGCTCACCACCGGCTAGGAACACTGAAGCTTTCTTT

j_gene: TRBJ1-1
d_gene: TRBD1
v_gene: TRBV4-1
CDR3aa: CASSQGRGQLNTEAFF
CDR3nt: TGCGCCAGCAGCCAAGGGCGGGGACAGTTGAACACTGAAGCTTTCTTT

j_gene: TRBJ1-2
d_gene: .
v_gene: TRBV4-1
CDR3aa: CASSQDLGRAGTF
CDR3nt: TGCGCCAGCAGCCAAGATCTGGGGCGAGCGGGGACCTTC